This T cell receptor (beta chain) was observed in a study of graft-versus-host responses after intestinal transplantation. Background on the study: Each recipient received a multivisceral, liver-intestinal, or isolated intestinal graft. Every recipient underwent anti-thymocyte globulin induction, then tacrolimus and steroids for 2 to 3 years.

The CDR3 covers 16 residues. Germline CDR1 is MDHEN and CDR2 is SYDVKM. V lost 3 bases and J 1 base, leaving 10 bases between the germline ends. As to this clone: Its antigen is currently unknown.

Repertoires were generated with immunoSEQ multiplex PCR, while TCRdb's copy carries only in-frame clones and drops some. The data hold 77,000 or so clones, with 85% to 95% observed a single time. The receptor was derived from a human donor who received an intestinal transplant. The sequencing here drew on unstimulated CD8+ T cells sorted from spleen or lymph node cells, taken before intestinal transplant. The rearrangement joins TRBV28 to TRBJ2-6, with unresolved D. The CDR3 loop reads CASSFNWVSGANVLTF. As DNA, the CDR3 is TGTGCCAGCAGTTTTAATTGGGTTTCTGGGGCCAACGTCCTGACTTTC.